Detailed here is one TCR beta chain. Its antigen is not identified. The entry originates in a study of T cell responses to AZD1222 COVID-19 vaccine. Study conclusions and caveats: White British donors predominated, females outnumbered males, and clonal diversity was possibly underestimated. Only after the peak T cell response were repertoires sampled.

Clones were read by immunoSEQ multiplex PCR, and TCRdb kept only the in-frame ones, dropping some. The sample lists approximately 150,000 clones, approximately 92% seen once, with roughly 1.5% in the top ten. This receptor was taken from an adult in good health. Sequenced material: peripheral blood, taken on day 0 of AZD1222 vaccination.

The CDR3 here is CASSFGGPNQPQHF. The CDR3 coding sequence is TGTGCCAGCAGCTTCGGGGGCCCCAATCAGCCCCAGCATTTT. This rearrangement joins TRBV7-2 to TRBJ1-5, with D perhaps matching TRBD1 (6 bases). The germline V and J ends were trimmed by 3 bases and 3 bases, with 9 bases remaining between them. Germline V gene sequence: CDR1 SGHTA, CDR2 FQGNSA. This CDR3 is 14 amino acids long.